This T cell receptor beta chain was captured by sequencing in a study of blood T cell repertoires in COVID-19. Study background: Acute-phase and convalescent COVID-19 samples originated in the United States, Italy and Spain. T cells, B-cell-depleted T cells, or PBMCs supplied cDNA or gDNA.

Original processing methods: Nucleated cell counts were estimated from reference gene primer amplification. Assay used: immunoSEQ multiplex PCR; TCRdb lists only in-frame clones, some missing. Clonal size and the V and J genes are those of that table, whereas D and trimming came from the DNA. Of roughly 150,000 clones detected, almost 85% appear once; the ten largest clones hold around 2.7%. Seattle cases were enrolled at active infection and followed longitudinally. This clonotype originated in a woman aged 80 or over with COVID-19, enrolled during active disease. Sequencing was carried out using peripheral blood.

CDR3 coding DNA: TGTGCCAGCAGTGAGTTGACGGAGAATCAGCCCCAGCATTTT. It is translated as CASSELTENQPQHF. V gene TRBV6-1 combines with J gene TRBJ1-5; the D is unclear. The CDR3 sequence is 14 residues long. Per germline, CDR1 MNHNS and CDR2 SASEGT. V was shortened by 3 bases and J by 4 bases, with 10 bases between the two germline ends.